The 31 T cell receptor beta chains reported below all come from one sample, sequenced in a study of radiotherapy plus CTLA-4 blockade in lung cancer. Method: immunoSEQ multiplex PCR; TCRdb's copy keeps in-frame clones and lacks some. The table has 65,000 to 95,000 clones, about 87% seen once. The specimen was peripheral blood, collected from a patient treated with radiotherapy plus ipilimumab. These TCRs come from a human donor with non-small cell lung cancer who had stable disease on radiotherapy plus ipilimumab.

This chain connects TRBV5-1 to TRBJ2-3, with unresolved D. V lost 5 bases and J lost 0, with 7 bases in between. Per germline, CDR1 SGHRS and CDR2 YFSETQ. CDR3 size: 13 residues. The DNA for the CDR3 is TGCGCCAGCAGACCGGACAGCACAGATACGCAGTATTTT. It is translated as CASRPDSTDTQYF.

This chain connects TRBV10-3 to TRBJ1-1; TRBD1 matches at 8 bases. CDR1 is ENHRY, CDR2 SYGVKD, per germline. The CDR3 totals 15 residues. The J segment lost 1 base and the V segment lost 4 bases, leaving 5 bases of the junction unmatched. CDR3 sequence: CAISGTGGPNTEAFF. The CDR3 region has the DNA TGTGCCATCAGTGGTACAGGGGGACCGAACACTGAAGCTTTCTTT.

The rearrangement joins TRBV7-6 to TRBJ2-7; TRBD1 might be the D (7 bases). Germline loops: CDR1 SGHVS, CDR2 FNYEAQ. The CDR3 is 14 amino acids. V was trimmed by 4 bases and J by 3 bases, leaving 13 bases between them. In DNA, the CDR3 is TGTGCCAGCAGCTCCCAGGGGGGTGGCTACGAGCAGTACTTC. This encodes CASSSQGGGYEQYF.

The chain is built from TRBV5-1 and TRBJ2-1; D is perhaps TRBD1 (7 bases). This CDR3 spans 18 amino acids. In germline, CDR1 is SGHRS, CDR2 YFSETQ. V was trimmed by 0 bases and J by 5 bases, leaving 21 bases between them. CDR3 DNA sequence: TGCGCCAGCAGCTTGGATTTTCAGGGGGGCCCGAAAGACAATGAGCAGTTCTTC. This codes for CASSLDFQGGPKDNEQFF.

A single count supports this clone. The chain carries TRBV2 and TRBJ2-2; 13 bases align to TRBD2. Germline CDR1 reads SNHLY; CDR2 reads FYNNEI. Trimming at V came to 4 bases and at J to 0 bases, leaving 2 bases not matched to a gene. CDR3 length equals 17 residues. For the CDR3, the DNA is TGTGCCAGCAGTGTGACTAGCGGGGGGACGAACACCGGGGAGCTGTTTTTT. Translation: CASSVTSGGTNTGELFF.

The rearrangement joins TRBV5-5 to TRBJ2-7; 9 bases line up with TRBD1. The CDR3 is 16 residues long. The V segment lost 3 bases and the J segment 0 bases; nucleotides outside the gene matches: 7. Germline values: CDR1 SGHKS, CDR2 YYEKEE (reference sequence). The CDR3 protein is CASSYIGQGSSYEQYF. The CDR3 nucleotides read TGTGCCAGCAGCTATATTGGACAGGGGAGCTCCTACGAGCAGTACTTC.

The V gene is TRBV7-9, the J gene TRBJ2-2; a weak D match, TRBD2 (6 bases). The CDR3 is 16 amino acids. Between the trimmed V and J ends, which lost 5 bases and 0 bases, there was a span of 13 bases. Germline values: CDR1 SEHNR, CDR2 FQNEAQ (reference sequence). The CDR3 DNA follows: TGTGCCAGCAGCGCATACGGGGGTCCGAACACCGGGGAGCTGTTTTTT. Translated, it gives CASSAYGGPNTGELFF.

This rearrangement joins TRBV6-1 to TRBJ2-6; no clear D. V was pared by 5 bases and J by 0 bases, with 8 bases between. The germline V gene has CDR1 MNHNS and CDR2 SASEGT. CDR3 size: 15 residues. The CDR3 sequence is CASSPSISGANVLTF. For the CDR3, the DNA is TGTGCCAGCAGTCCCTCCATCTCTGGGGCCAACGTCCTGACTTTC.

The chain joins TRBV15 to TRBJ2-5; D ambiguous. V lost 0 bases and J 0 bases, leaving 8 bases between the germline ends. Germline values: CDR1 LNHNV, CDR2 YYDKDF (reference sequence). This CDR3 is 15 amino acids long. The CDR3 region has the DNA TGTGCCACCAGCAGAGACTGGCAGTACCAAGAGACCCAGTACTTC. Its protein is CATSRDWQYQETQYF. Full variable domain (remainder filled in from reference TRBV15 and TRBJ2-5): DAMVIQNPRYQVTQFGKPVTLSCSQTLNHNVMYWYQQKSSQAPKLLFHYYDKDFNNEADTPDNFQSRRPNTSFCFLDIRSPGLGDTAMYLCATSRDWQYQETQYFGPGTRLLVL.

This clone was found a few times. The CDR3 carries no conserved terminal phenylalanine or tryptophan, so it likely arises from a read error. The DNA is left out, because the CDR3 cannot be placed on it with certainty; the CDR3 is given as TCRdb lists it. V usage is TRBV19 and J usage is TRBJ1-3; the table calls TRBD1, which could not be checked here. The CDR3 totals 10 residues, both ends included. CDR1 and CDR2 (germline): LNHDA, SQIVND (reference sequence). The CDR3 loop reads CASTRGLSVR.

This chain connects TRBV10-2 to TRBJ2-7; D might be TRBD1 (5 bases). Germline loops: CDR1 WSHSY, CDR2 SAAADI. Trimming stripped 7 bases from V and 0 bases from J, with 10 bases between. This CDR3 has 13 residues. The CDR3 loop reads CASTQTDSYEQYF. CDR3 sequence (DNA): TGCGCCAGCACCCAGACAGACTCCTACGAGCAGTACTTC.

The CDR3 sequence is CASSLVRRLDYNEQFF. The CDR3 DNA sequence: TGTGCCAGCAGCTTGGTCCGGCGTCTGGACTACAATGAGCAGTTCTTC. The genes are TRBV5-6 and TRBJ2-1; D not certain. The germline V gene has CDR1 SGHDT and CDR2 YYEEEE. V was clipped by 0 bases and J by 3 bases, with 13 bases between them. This CDR3 is 16 amino acids long.

For this clone: Different DNA sequences within this sample yield the same CDR3. The V and J genes are TRBV20-1 and TRBJ1-1; no clear D. Looked up from germline, CDR1 is DFQATT and CDR2 is SNEGSKA (reference sequence). Trimming left V 3 bases short and J 4 bases short, with 6 bases between. The CDR3 covers 11 residues. The CDR3 spells CSARESTEAFF. The DNA of the CDR3 is TGCAGTGCTAGGGAGTCCACTGAAGCTTTCTTT.

This clone was observed once. The chain employs TRBV6-4 and TRBJ2-3; 10 bases map to TRBD2. This CDR3 comprises 15 residues. The germline V gene encodes CDR1 MRHNA and CDR2 SNTAGT. V shed 2 bases, J shed 1 base, and the junction held 0 bases outside the gene matches. This CDR3 is CASSDLAGGTDTQYF. In DNA form, the CDR3 reads TGTGCCAGCAGTGACCTAGCGGGGGGCACAGATACGCAGTATTTT.

V is TRBV5-1 and J is TRBJ2-7; D possibly matches TRBD1 or TRBD2 (5 bases each). The CDR3 is made up of 18 amino acids. Deletions cut 7 bases from V and 0 bases from J, with 26 bases between. Germline values: CDR1 SGHRS, CDR2 YFSETQ. CDR3 region: CASGARVGTLDSSYEQYF. The CDR3 DNA is TGCGCCAGCGGGGCGCGGGTCGGGACGTTAGATAGCTCCTACGAGCAGTACTTC.

The gene calls are TRBV5-5 and TRBJ2-7; maybe TRBD2 (6 bases). The CDR3 has 15 residues. Germline-derived CDR1 and CDR2 are SGHKS and YYEKEE (reference sequence). V lost 1 base and J 6 bases, leaving 17 bases between the germline ends. CDR3 sequence (DNA): TGTGCCAGCAGCTTGTCGCGGGACGTTCCCTTCGAGCAGTACTTC. Translating gives CASSLSRDVPFEQYF.

The chain recombines TRBV9 with TRBJ2-1; weak D call: TRBD2 (6 bases). Germline values: CDR1 SGDLS, CDR2 YYNGEE. The CDR3 length is 19 residues. Trimming removed 4 bases at V and 0 bases at J, with 23 bases between. CDR3 sequence: CASSPRRGSGRSSYNEQFF. CDR3 in DNA: TGTGCCAGCAGCCCCCGCCGTGGTAGCGGAAGAAGCTCCTACAATGAGCAGTTCTTC.

A note on this clone: An end of the junction differs from the germline gene, which may be a read error. This chain uses TRBV20-1 with TRBJ2-1; D is ambiguous. The CDR3 loop spans 11 amino acids. Germline CDR1 and CDR2: DFQATT and SNEGSKA (reference sequence). CDR3 nucleotides: TGCAGTGCTAGAGGGTCCTTAGACCTCCTCTTC. Translation: CSARGSLDLLF.

This clone was detected a few times. The rearrangement joins TRBV28 to TRBJ1-4, with D tentatively TRBD1 (5 bases). The CDR3 loop spans 14 amino acids. The germline V gene encodes CDR1 MDHEN and CDR2 SYDVKM. V lost 3 bases and J lost 8, with 13 bases in between. CDR3 nucleotides: TGTGCCAGCAGTTTTAATACAGGAATCGAAAAACTGTTTTTT. It yields the protein CASSFNTGIEKLFF.

The CDR3 DNA is TGTGCCAGCAGCTTAGTTACCGGGACAGGGAGAGGAGGCAATCAGCCCCAGCATTTT. It is translated as CASSLVTGTGRGGNQPQHF. The chain employs TRBV7-9 and TRBJ1-5; 9 bases align to TRBD1. Germline V CDR1 and CDR2: SEHNR, FQNEAQ (reference sequence). The CDR3 runs to 19 residues. V lost 1 base and J lost 2; bases outside the gene matches: 12.

Notes on this clone: The sample holds other DNA sequences that translate to the same CDR3. V and J are TRBV5-4 and TRBJ2-3, with a possible D match to TRBD2 (6 bases). This CDR3 contains 14 residues. In germline, CDR1 is SGHNT, CDR2 YYREEE (reference sequence). Trimming stripped 4 bases from V and 0 bases from J, with 9 bases between. The CDR3 sequence: CASSRDSSTDTQYF. In nucleotides, the CDR3 is TGTGCCAGCAGCCGGGACTCCAGCACAGATACGCAGTATTTT.

This chain joins TRBV18 and TRBJ1-5, with D possibly TRBD1 on 6 matching bases. In germline, CDR1 is KGHSH, CDR2 LQKENI. This CDR3 spans 14 amino acids. The ends were cut back, 4 bases at V and 5 bases at J, with 12 bases in the middle. The CDR3 loop is CASSLGGKDQPQHF. The CDR3 nucleotides read TGTGCCAGCTCACTAGGGGGTAAGGATCAGCCCCAGCATTTT.

The chain has TRBV9 and TRBJ2-7; the D call may be TRBD1 or TRBD2 (5 bases each). This CDR3 has 13 amino acids. Germline values: CDR1 SGDLS, CDR2 YYNGEE. V gave up 0 bases and J gave up 6 bases, with 10 bases separating them. The CDR3 DNA is TGTGCCAGCAGCGTAGGACTAAGGGGCGAGCAGTACTTC. This translates into CASSVGLRGEQYF.

V is TRBV30 and J is TRBJ1-1, with 9 nucleotides matching TRBD1. The length of the CDR3 is 15 residues. Per the germline V gene, CDR1 is GTSNPN and CDR2 is SVGIG (reference sequence). Trimming at V came to 3 bases and at J to 5 bases, leaving 10 bases not matched to a gene. Here the CDR3 DNA reads TGTGCCTGGAGGGCCGGGACAGGGAGACGTACTGAAGCTTTCTTT. Encoded protein: CAWRAGTGRRTEAFF.

This clone was counted only a few times. The chain recombines TRBV18 with TRBJ1-6; D not resolved. There are 14 residues in the CDR3. V was clipped by 3 bases and J by 4 bases, with 7 bases between them. The V gene's germline CDR1 is KGHSH and CDR2 LQKENI. In DNA, the CDR3 is TGTGCCAGCTCACCCGCCGGGTATAATTCACCCCTCCACTTT. Translated: CASSPAGYNSPLHF.

This chain links TRBV19 with TRBJ1-1; 7 nucleotides match TRBD1. This CDR3 is 15 amino acids long. Germline V gives CDR1 LNHDA, CDR2 SQIVND (reference sequence). V was clipped by 6 bases and J by 1 base; unmatched bases: 8. The CDR3 sequence is CASRAEDRQNTEAFF. In DNA, the CDR3 is TGTGCCAGTAGGGCTGAGGACAGGCAGAACACTGAAGCTTTCTTT.

This clone has a single count. J is TRBJ2-5 and V is TRBV5-1, with 11 bases lining up with TRBD2. There are 16 residues in the CDR3. CDR1 is SGHRS and CDR2 is YFSETQ in the germline V gene. After removal of 4 bases from V and 5 bases from J, the junction contained 10 bases not matched to a gene. CDR3 in DNA: TGCGCCAGCAGCCGAACTAGCGGGAGTGGGGGGGAGACCCAGTACTTC. Residues: CASSRTSGSGGETQYF.

The chain couples TRBV6-1 to TRBJ2-2, with D perhaps being TRBD1 or TRBD2 (5 bases each). CDR1 is MNHNS and CDR2 is SASEGT in the germline V gene. Trimming pared 4 bases from V and 8 bases from J, leaving 17 bases between. The CDR3 contains 15 residues. The CDR3 is CASSVRDGAQGELFF. The CDR3 DNA is TGTGCCAGCAGTGTCCGGGACGGCGCGCAGGGGGAGCTGTTTTTT.

The CDR3 loop reads CASSVSSSGVETQYF. The CDR3 nucleotides are TGTGCCAGCAGCGTATCGTCGTCGGGCGTCGAGACCCAGTACTTC. V is TRBV9 and J is TRBJ2-5, with D unresolved. CDR3 size: 15 residues. The germline V and J ends were trimmed by 1 base and 5 bases, with 15 bases remaining between them. Germline CDR1 and CDR2: SGDLS and YYNGEE. Together with reference TRBV9 and TRBJ2-5, the CDR3 gives the full variable domain: DSGVTQTPKHLITATGQRVTLRCSPRSGDLSVYWYQQSLDQGLQFLIQYYNGEERAKGNILERFSAQQFPDLHSELNLSSLELGDSALYFCASSVSSSGVETQYFGPGTRLLVL.

This clone was detected once. The V call is TRBV9, the J call TRBJ2-7, with 10 bases aligning to TRBD2. The CDR3 is 19 amino acids. V lost 0 bases to trimming and J lost 2 bases; unmatched junction nucleotides: 14. CDR1 and CDR2 (germline): SGDLS, YYNGEE. CDR3 protein: CASSVGVRTQLAGTYEQYF. CDR3 DNA: TGTGCCAGCAGCGTAGGAGTCCGGACCCAACTAGCGGGGACCTACGAGCAGTACTTC.

The V gene is TRBV27, the J gene TRBJ2-7, with 8 bases that match TRBD2. The J segment lost 5 bases and the V segment lost 2 bases, leaving 11 bases of the junction unmatched. The CDR3 runs to 16 residues. CDR1 MNHEY and CDR2 SMNVEV come from the germline V gene (reference sequence). In DNA form, the CDR3 reads TGTGCCAGCAGTTTACCACCTAGGGGCGGGAGGCACGAGCAGTACTTC. Residues: CASSLPPRGGRHEQYF.